The 15 T cell receptor beta chains below were found in one sample sequenced in a study of human versus mouse CDR3 diversity and MHC coevolution. The data were produced by immunoSEQ multiplex PCR, yet TCRdb's version contains in-frame clones alone and is incomplete. The table shows tens of thousands of clones, with around 94% occurring only once. Sequencing was done on a sample of naive CD4+ T cells from blood. Noted subset: CD45RO-negative CD62L-positive naive CD4 T cells. The receptor source for this set is a person in their sixties in good health.

The V call is TRBV27, the J call TRBJ1-4; TRBD1 agrees at 8 bases. With V trimmed by 6 bases and J by 2 bases, 5 bases remained unmatched. The CDR3 loop spans 15 amino acids. The germline CDR1 and CDR2 sequences are MNHEY and SMNVEV (reference sequence). CDR3 nucleotide sequence: TGTGCCAGCAGACCAGGGGGCGTCACTAATGAAAAACTGTTTTTT. Amino acids: CASRPGGVTNEKLFF.

This chain uses TRBV6-5 with TRBJ1-5; D call uncertain. V gave up 5 bases and J gave up 6 bases, with 11 bases separating them. Germline V gene lookup returns CDR1 MNHEY and CDR2 SVGAGI. There are 13 residues in the CDR3. The DNA for the CDR3 is TGTGCCAGCAGTCCCTATGACACTCAGCCCCAGCATTTT. This codes for CASSPYDTQPQHF.

The V call is TRBV2, the J call TRBJ1-5, with D tentatively TRBD1 (6 bases). V lost 7 bases to trimming and J lost 6 bases, with 16 bases between them. This CDR3 is built from 14 residues. Germline CDR1 and CDR2: SNHLY and FYNNEI. For the CDR3, the DNA is TGTGCCAGCAACCGGGACACACGGGGTCAGCCCCAGCATTTT. Residues: CASNRDTRGQPQHF.

The chain employs TRBV6-5 and TRBJ2-3, with D unclear. This CDR3 comprises 14 residues. Germline V CDR1 and CDR2: MNHEY, SVGAGI. V lost 5 bases to trimming and J lost 0 bases, with 9 bases between them. As DNA, the CDR3 is TGTGCCAGCAGTCCACAGACGAGCACAGATACGCAGTATTTT. This translates into CASSPQTSTDTQYF.

The V and J genes are TRBV7-6 and TRBJ1-4, with TRBD1 matching 9 bases. The V gene's germline CDR1 is SGHVS and CDR2 FNYEAQ. Trimming cost V 5 bases and J 4 bases; bases outside gene matches: 5. The CDR3 has 15 amino acids. The CDR3 coding sequence is TGTGCCAGCAGCCCGTACAGGGGGCTTAATGAAAAACTGTTTTTT. Protein product: CASSPYRGLNEKLFF.

The V call is TRBV6-5, the J call TRBJ2-1, with TRBD1 matching over 9 bases. The J segment lost 5 bases and the V segment lost 7 bases, leaving 3 bases of the junction unmatched. CDR1 and CDR2 from the germline V gene are MNHEY and SVGAGI. CDR3 length equals 13 residues. CDR3 bases: TGTGCCAGCATAGGGACAGGGCACAATGAGCAGTTCTTC. Translation gives CASIGTGHNEQFF.

This sequence joins TRBV19 and TRBJ1-1; a weak D match, TRBD1 (5 bases). CDR1 is LNHDA, CDR2 SQIVND, per germline (reference sequence). The CDR3 totals 14 residues. The V end was cut by 6 bases, the J end by 5 bases, with 16 bases between. CDR3 protein: CASSLGSGITEAFF. CDR3 coding DNA: TGTGCCAGTAGCCTGGGGTCAGGGATAACTGAAGCTTTCTTT. Full variable domain (missing parts from reference TRBV19 and TRBJ1-1): DGGITQSPKYLFRKEGQNVTLSCEQNLNHDAMYWYRQDPGQGLRLIYYSQIVNDFQKGDIAEGYSVSREKKESFPLTVTSAQKNPTAFYLCASSLGSGITEAFFGQGTRLTVV.

This clone was observed a handful of times. J is TRBJ2-5 and V is TRBV10-3; 8 bases agree with TRBD1. Germline V gene sequence: CDR1 ENHRY, CDR2 SYGVKD. The CDR3 spans 16 residues. V lost 4 bases to trimming and J lost 2 bases; unmatched junction nucleotides: 9. CDR3 bases: TGTGCCATCAGTGGTAACACAGGGGGAGGACAAGAGACCCAGTACTTC. Translating it yields CAISGNTGGGQETQYF.

The chain carries TRBV19 and TRBJ2-1; TRBD2 agrees at 9 bases. The CDR3 spans 16 residues. Germline assignment: CDR1 LNHDA and CDR2 SQIVND (reference sequence). V was clipped by 5 bases and J by 4 bases; unmatched bases: 9. CDR3 DNA: TGTGCCAGTAGTTTGGCTAGCGGGATACTATACAATGAGCAGTTCTTC. Its protein product is CASSLASGILYNEQFF.

This rearrangement joins TRBV19 to TRBJ2-3; weak D call: TRBD1 (6 bases). CDR1 and CDR2 (germline): LNHDA, SQIVND (reference sequence). Trimming removed 5 bases at V and 6 bases at J, with 12 bases between. The CDR3 length is 13 residues. This CDR3 is CASSLGTRDTQYF. As DNA, the CDR3 is TGTGCCAGTAGTCTCGGGACACGCGATACGCAGTATTTT.

This sequence joins TRBV5-1 and TRBJ2-3; TRBD1 might be the D (5 bases). Germline-derived CDR1 and CDR2 are SGHRS and YFSETQ. Between the trimmed V and J ends, which lost 4 bases and 0 bases, there was a span of 12 bases. This CDR3 has 15 residues. As DNA, the CDR3 is TGCGCCAGCAGCCGATGGACAAGCAGCACAGATACGCAGTATTTT. It encodes CASSRWTSSTDTQYF.

This clone was observed a few times. CDR3 residues: CASSWSGQETQYF. The CDR3 DNA sequence: TGTGCCAGCAGCTGGAGCGGACAAGAGACCCAGTACTTC. V and J are TRBV7-6 and TRBJ2-5, with a weak D call TRBD2 (5 bases). V was clipped by 4 bases and J by 2 bases, with 8 bases between them. This CDR3 region has 13 residues. Germline CDR1 SGHVS, CDR2 FNYEAQ.

The chain is built from TRBV6-5 and TRBJ1-2; TRBD1 agrees at 7 bases. CDR1 is MNHEY and CDR2 is SVGAGI in the germline V gene. The CDR3 runs to 15 residues. The ends lost 5 bases at V and 2 bases at J; junction bases unmatched: 8. CDR3 nucleotide sequence: TGTGCCAGCAGTCAACATACACAGGGGAACTATGGCTACACCTTC. Its translation is CASSQHTQGNYGYTF.

In this sample, this clone turned up once. The chain couples TRBV6-6 to TRBJ1-5, with 7 bases fitting TRBD1. J lost 6 bases, V lost 2 bases, and 4 bases had no gene match. The CDR3 has 14 residues. Germline CDR1 is MNHNY and CDR2 is SVGAGI (reference sequence). The CDR3 DNA sequence: TGTGCCAGCAGTTACATGACAGGGTTTCAGCCCCAGCATTTT. Protein sequence: CASSYMTGFQPQHF.

The chain links TRBV18 to TRBJ1-2; 8 bases are a match to TRBD1. CDR1 is KGHSH and CDR2 is LQKENI in the germline V gene. The CDR3 has 14 residues. Trimming cost V 3 bases and J 6 bases; bases outside gene matches: 6. CDR3 DNA: TGTGCCAGCTCACCCCAGGGGGCATGGGATGGCTACACCTTC. It translates to CASSPQGAWDGYTF. Based on the CDR3 plus reference TRBV18 and TRBJ1-2, the full variable domain is NAGVMQNPRHLVRRRGQEARLRCSPMKGHSHVYWYRQLPEEGLKFMVYLQKENIIDESGMPKERFSAEFPKEGPSILRIQQVVRGDSAAYFCASSPQGAWDGYTFGSGTRLTVV.